These 5 T cell receptor beta chains originate from one sample sequenced in a study of T cell responses to AZD1222 COVID-19 vaccine. Method: immunoSEQ multiplex PCR; TCRdb's copy keeps in-frame clones and lacks some. The sample has around 70,000 clones; approximately 80% are singletons. This sample comprised peripheral blood, obtained on day 0 of AZD1222 vaccination. Source of these receptors: an adult in good health.

The chain recombines TRBV13 with TRBJ1-4; 9 bases fit TRBD1. Germline CDR1 and CDR2: PRHDT and FYEKMQ (reference sequence). The trim removed 8 bases at V and 6 bases at J, leaving 4 bases unmatched. The CDR3 totals 13 residues. CDR3 nucleotide sequence: TGTGCCAGCTCGAGGACAGGGGATGAAAAACTGTTTTTT. Protein: CASSRTGDEKLFF.

The CDR3 loop reads CASSVFDRPSYNEQFF. The CDR3 bases are TGTGCCAGCAGCGTTTTTGATCGGCCCTCCTACAATGAGCAGTTCTTC. V is TRBV9 and J is TRBJ2-1; D remains unclear. Trimming removed 2 bases at V and 0 bases at J, with 12 bases between. The germline V gene has CDR1 SGDLS and CDR2 YYNGEE. This CDR3 is built from 16 residues.

The V call is TRBV15, the J call TRBJ1-1; TRBD1 might be the D (6 bases). The CDR3 is made up of 14 amino acids. V lost 10 bases to trimming and J lost 2 bases, with 17 bases between them. Germline CDR1 reads LNHNV; CDR2 reads YYDKDF (reference sequence). CDR3 sequence: CANEKPGHNTEAFF. CDR3 bases: TGTGCCAACGAAAAACCGGGACACAACACTGAAGCTTTCTTT.

The rearrangement links TRBV11-3 to TRBJ2-5, with D perhaps TRBD1 (7 bases). V was cut by 4 bases and J by 2 bases, with 20 bases left in between. The CDR3 is made up of 17 amino acids. CDR1 is SGHNT and CDR2 is YENEEA in the germline V gene. CDR3 DNA: TGTGCCAGCAGCTGGGGGGATGGGACAGAGATGCAAGAGACCCAGTACTTC. This translates into CASSWGDGTEMQETQYF.

V is TRBV20-1 and J is TRBJ1-3, with D unresolved. Germline CDR1 DFQATT, CDR2 SNEGSKA (reference sequence). The CDR3 has 13 amino acids. Trimming removed 3 bases from V and 0 bases from J, with 6 bases in between. The CDR3 region has the DNA TGCAGTGCTAGTTTTAACTCTGGAAACACCATATATTTT. Translation gives CSASFNSGNTIYF.